These 6 T cell receptor beta chains were sequenced from one sample in a study of cytotoxic CD8 clonotypes in ibrutinib-treated CLL. Here immunoSEQ multiplex PCR was the method, and the copy in TCRdb shows in-frame clones only, minus some. The data show 9,500 to 15,000 clones, 62% seen once. The material was PBMCs, obtained before ibrutinib treatment. The receptors originated from a human donor with chronic lymphocytic leukemia.

The chain links TRBV7-8 to TRBJ2-2; 9 bases are shared with TRBD1. V was pared by 1 base and J by 6 bases, with 6 bases of the junction left unmatched. The length of the CDR3 is 16 residues. Per the germline V gene, CDR1 is SGHVS and CDR2 is FQNEAQ. The CDR3 loop is CASSLVTGQGSGELFF. CDR3 coding DNA: TGTGCCAGCAGCTTAGTGACGGGACAGGGTTCCGGGGAGCTGTTTTTT. Combining the CDR3 with reference TRBV7-8 and TRBJ2-2 gives the whole variable domain GAGVSQSPRYKVAKRGQDVALRCDPISGHVSLFWYQQALGQGPEFLTYFQNEAQLDKSGLPSDRFFAERPEGSVSTLKIQRTQQEDSAVYLCASSLVTGQGSGELFFGEGSRLTVL.

CDR3 sequence: CAWSVQLGNTIYF. Here the CDR3 DNA reads TGTGCCTGGAGTGTACAACTGGGAAACACCATATATTTT. The chain couples TRBV30 to TRBJ1-3; no clear D gene. The V gene lost 0 bases and the J gene lost 4 bases, with 7 bases spanning the gap. CDR1 is GTSNPN, CDR2 SVGIG, per germline (reference sequence). The CDR3 is made up of 13 amino acids.

The rearrangement uses TRBV30 and TRBJ2-7; no clear D gene. CDR1 is GTSNPN and CDR2 is SVGIG in the germline V gene (reference sequence). The CDR3 covers 9 residues. The V and J ends lost 7 bases and 5 bases respectively, with 6 bases between them. This CDR3 reads CALRDEQYF. CDR3 DNA: TGTGCCTTAAGGGACGAGCAGTACTTC.

This chain uses TRBV6-5 with TRBJ1-4; TRBD1 is a possible D gene (5 bases). This CDR3 spans 15 amino acids. Trimming cost V 2 bases and J 8 bases, with 15 bases left between them. Per germline, CDR1 MNHEY and CDR2 SVGAGI. CDR3 sequence: CASSYGAGWNEKLFF. The CDR3 nucleotides are TGTGCCAGCAGTTACGGAGCAGGGTGGAACGAAAAACTGTTTTTT.

This clone was seen a few times. The chain uses TRBV6-6 and TRBJ1-2; tentative D call: TRBD1 (5 bases). The germline V gene has CDR1 MNHNY and CDR2 SVGAGI (reference sequence). V shed 7 bases and J shed 8 bases, with 17 bases lying between them. The CDR3 is 13 residues long. The CDR3 sequence is CASILDGGGGYTF. The CDR3 coding sequence is TGTGCCAGCATTCTGGATGGGGGTGGCGGCTACACCTTC.

The chain has TRBV28 and TRBJ1-4, with D possibly being TRBD1 (5 bases). Per the germline V gene, CDR1 is MDHEN and CDR2 is SYDVKM. Trimming removed 4 bases from V and 0 bases from J, with 12 bases in between. The CDR3 contains 16 residues. The CDR3 coding sequence is TGTGCCAGCAGTTCTCCAGGGAGTGCAACTAATGAAAAACTGTTTTTT. Protein sequence: CASSSPGSATNEKLFF.